The next 12 T cell receptor beta chains were all read from a single sample in a study of T cell responses to AZD1222 COVID-19 vaccine. Sequenced by immunoSEQ multiplex PCR; TCRdb stores in-frame clones only, minus some. In the table there are about 140,000 clones, 85% to 95% of which are singletons. The starting material was peripheral blood, obtained on day 0 of MenACWY control vaccination. Receptor source: an adult in good health.

J is TRBJ2-3 and V is TRBV18; 7 bases align to TRBD1. CDR1 is KGHSH and CDR2 is LQKENI in the germline V gene. J was trimmed by 3 bases and V by 4 bases; bases with no gene match: 7. CDR3 length equals 15 residues. The CDR3 coding sequence is TGTGCCAGCTCACGCATTAAGGGGGCAACAGATACGCAGTATTTT. Protein sequence: CASSRIKGATDTQYF.

The rearrangement uses TRBV19 and TRBJ1-1, with 7 nucleotides matching TRBD1. V shed 1 base, J shed 4 bases, and the junction held 6 bases outside the gene matches. This CDR3 region has 15 residues. CDR1 is LNHDA, CDR2 SQIVND, per germline (reference sequence). CDR3 sequence (DNA): TGTGCCAGTAGTATAGGGACAGGCCGGAGCACTGAAGCTTTCTTT. Translating gives CASSIGTGRSTEAFF.

This clone showed up just once. The rearrangement links TRBV19 to TRBJ2-3, with D perhaps TRBD1 (5 bases). The germline V and J ends were trimmed by 1 base and 2 bases, with 10 bases remaining between them. Germline V lookup: CDR1 LNHDA, CDR2 SQIVND (reference sequence). This CDR3 spans 15 amino acids. The CDR3 region has the DNA TGTGCCAGTAGTATAGGGGGCGGATACACAGATACGCAGTATTTT. It codes for CASSIGGGYTDTQYF.

The gene calls are TRBV7-9 and TRBJ2-2; 8 nucleotides agree with TRBD1. V gave up 4 bases and J gave up 4 bases; unmatched junction bases: 11. The germline V gene has CDR1 SEHNR and CDR2 FQNEAQ (reference sequence). This CDR3 has 17 residues. CDR3 in amino acids: CASSSDPGGRGTGELFF. The CDR3 DNA is TGTGCCAGCAGCTCGGACCCAGGGGGCCGGGGCACCGGGGAGCTGTTTTTT.

The J gene is TRBJ1-1, the V gene TRBV3-1 (or the pseudogene TRBV3-2); D is uncertain. The CDR3 has 12 residues. V was trimmed by 1 base and J by 11 bases, leaving 11 bases between them. CDR1 is LGHDT and CDR2 is YNNKEL in the germline V gene (reference sequence). CDR3 in DNA: TGTGCCAGCAGCCAAGGGCTTAGTATCGCTTTCTTT. It is translated as CASSQGLSIAFF.

V and J are TRBV5-6 and TRBJ2-5; no clear D gene. V was cut by 4 bases and J by 7 bases, with 14 bases left in between. CDR1 and CDR2 from the germline V gene are SGHDT and YYEEEE. The length of the CDR3 is 13 residues. CDR3 residues: CASSRARPGTQYF. DNA of the CDR3: TGTGCCAGCAGCCGGGCCCGCCCCGGGACCCAGTACTTC.

The chain has TRBV14 and TRBJ2-1; D gene uncertain. Germline values: CDR1 SGHDN, CDR2 FVKESK. The CDR3 runs to 14 residues. Trimming stripped 4 bases from V and 3 bases from J, with 10 bases between. This chain's CDR3 is CASSPSSFYNEQFF. The CDR3 coding sequence is TGTGCCAGCAGCCCGAGTAGCTTCTACAATGAGCAGTTCTTC.

This clone was observed a handful of times. The chain joins TRBV12-3 or TRBV12-4 to TRBJ1-2; D is perhaps TRBD1 (6 bases). The CDR3 runs to 13 residues. The germline V and J ends were trimmed by 6 bases and 5 bases, with 13 bases remaining between them. CDR3 DNA: TGTGCCAGCAGCTCTCGACAGGCGTATGGCTACACCTTC. Its translation is CASSSRQAYGYTF.

The rearrangement links TRBV9 to TRBJ2-6; D call uncertain. Germline CDR1 reads SGDLS; CDR2 reads YYNGEE. Trimming stripped 1 base from V and 1 base from J, with 6 bases between. This CDR3 spans 15 amino acids. The CDR3 DNA sequence: TGTGCCAGCAGCGTAACGGGTTCTGGGGCCAACGTCCTGACTTTC. It is translated as CASSVTGSGANVLTF.

V gene TRBV28 combines with J gene TRBJ1-2, with TRBD1 matching 7 bases. Germline V gene sequence: CDR1 MDHEN, CDR2 SYDVKM. The CDR3 spans 12 residues. Trimming took 6 bases from V and 6 from J; bases not matched to a gene: 4. DNA of the CDR3: TGTGCCAGCAGCTTGCAGGGGGATGGCTACACCTTC. Translation gives CASSLQGDGYTF.

The chain employs TRBV7-2 and TRBJ1-1; D remains ambiguous. The CDR3 is 14 residues long. V dropped 5 bases and J dropped 2 bases, with 12 bases sitting between them. The germline gives CDR1 SGHTA, CDR2 FQGNSA. Here the CDR3 DNA reads TGTGCCAGCAGCAACCTCGCGGATAACACTGAAGCTTTCTTT. This codes for CASSNLADNTEAFF. Using reference TRBV7-2 and TRBJ1-1 for the parts outside the CDR3, the full variable domain is GAGVSQSPSNKVTEKGKDVELRCDPISGHTALYWYRQSLGQGLEFLIYFQGNSAPDKSGLPSDRFSAERTGGSVSTLTIQRTQQEDSAVYLCASSNLADNTEAFFGQGTRLTVV.

V and J are TRBV5-1 and TRBJ1-1; TRBD1 agrees at 10 bases. V dropped 4 bases and J dropped 3; count of bases not matched to a gene: 3. In germline, CDR1 is SGHRS, CDR2 YFSETQ. This CDR3 contains 14 residues. The CDR3 loop reads CASSQTGGDTEAFF. In DNA form, the CDR3 reads TGCGCCAGCAGCCAGACAGGGGGCGACACTGAAGCTTTCTTT.